This TCR beta chain was captured in a study of Ad26.COV2.S vaccination and SARS-CoV-2 variants. On the study more broadly: Administration of Ad26.COV2.S was intramuscular, either once or twice 56 days apart.

Treatment of the sample: some 20 received Ad26.COV2.S at low or high dose, single or two shots; about 5 received placebo; per-sample allocation not given. Specimens were obtained on day 63 following the first vaccine or placebo injection. Wuhan-strain spike was delivered by a replication-incompetent Ad26 vector. The germline gives CDR1 SQVTM, CDR2 ANQGSEA. The CDR3 covers 14 residues. Trimming took 7 bases from V and 5 from J, leaving 21 bases between them. Some clones are missing from TCRdb's copy, which holds only in-frame ones; the method was immunoSEQ multiplex PCR. The sample yields roughly 420,000 clones, roughly 88% seen once.

This chain uses TRBV29-1 with TRBJ2-7; D may match TRBD1 or TRBD2 (7 bases each). The clonotype was recovered from a person between 18 and 60 years old who received the Ad26.COV2.S COVID-19 vaccine or a placebo. The sequencing used peripheral blood, collected in a trial of Ad26.COV2.S vaccine versus placebo. Here the CDR3 reads CSAAGASRGNEQYF. In DNA, the CDR3 is TGCAGCGCCGCGGGGGCTAGCAGGGGGAACGAGCAGTACTTC.